The clone carrying this T cell receptor (beta chain) is a singleton in its sample. It was with 60 Vbeta and 13 Jbeta primers that the PCR ran. The data were produced by immunoSEQ multiplex PCR, yet TCRdb's version contains in-frame clones alone and is incomplete. The sample shows around 140,000 clones, 55% to 75% of them seen only once. The data originate from a study of cytomegalovirus exposure and HLA in healthy donors. Trimming took 5 bases from V and 0 from J; bases not matched to a gene: 5. Looked up from germline, CDR1 is SGHVS and CDR2 is FNYEAQ. The CDR3 totals 16 residues. Sequenced sample: PBMCs. J is TRBJ2-3 and V is TRBV7-6; 10 nucleotides line up with TRBD2. This sequence was found in a man aged 45-65 years in good health and CMV-seropositive. The DNA for the CDR3 is TGTGCCAGCAGCCTCTTAGCGGGGGGTAGCACAGATACGCAGTATTTT. Translating it yields CASSLLAGGSTDTQYF.